This T cell receptor (beta chain) was captured by sequencing in a study of blood T cell repertoires in COVID-19 (TCRdb year 2020). About the study as a whole: The collaborator samples originated in the United States, Italy and Spain and spanned the acute and convalescent phases of COVID-19. The material from the prospective study consisted of cDNA or gDNA derived from T cells, B-cell-depleted T cells, or PBMCs. Deeply sampled blood TCRbeta repertoires from subjects exposed to, actively infected with, or recovered from COVID-19 were included in the dataset. The repertoires were made available in a free public database intended to serve as a resource for research on the immune response to SARS-CoV-2. The samples were drawn from two sources: the first 160 participants of the ongoing ImmuneRACE study, and over 950 subjects contributed by 6 global collaborators. A de-identified subject ID, COVID-19 status, age in years and sex were almost always included in the sample metadata. HLA class I and class II types, where available, came from metadata supplied by the sample provider rather than from assay-based typing.

TCRbeta CDR3 regions were amplified from genomic DNA using the immunoSEQ Assay, a bias-controlled multiplex PCR. The study's processing was this. The number of nucleated cells in each sample was estimated by amplification of reference gene primers within the assay. To quantify the absolute abundance of each unique TCRbeta CDR3 rearrangement, sequence reads were collapsed and filtered. For each sample, productive Simpson clonality was calculated by taking the square root of Simpson's diversity index across productive rearrangements. The table comes from immuneACCESS by way of TCRdb, which keeps in-frame sequences with V and J called. Part of the clones is missing from these tables; in studies checked, under half for an unresolved V gene and the rest for unknown reasons. D and trimming come from the DNA, and the V and J calls and clone size come from that table. The table for this sample lists over 300,000 clones; about 83% of them were counted only once. The ten largest clones represent approximately 1.5% of the sample.

The germline V gene sets CDR1 to SGDLS and CDR2 to YYNGEE. The CDR3 spans 12 residues, from the cysteine through the phenylalanine. This entry keeps only the CDR3 DNA: 36 bases, framed from base 1. Trimming at the junction amounts to 4 bases on V and 0 bases on J, and the germline ends lie 3 bases apart. About this clone: This receptor's antigen is unknown. Per-base quality was not reported, and no clone a single base away is much larger than it.

The collaborating institutions used their own protocols to collect whole blood in K2EDTA tubes. For TCRbeta analysis, collaborator samples were shipped as frozen whole blood, as isolated PBMCs, or as DNA extracted from either sample type. General conclusions and limits of the study: The quantity of clinical and demographic metadata differed by source and by participant and was supplied without curation.

The receptor was derived from a woman aged 50 to 60 with acute or convalescent COVID-19. The specimen sequenced was peripheral blood. Recombination linked TRBV9 to TRBJ2-3, with no confident D gene call. The CDR3 here reads CASSLSTDTQYF. The DNA is as follows: TGTGCCAGCAGCCTGAGCACAGATACGCAGTATTTT.